These T cell receptor beta chains were read from a single sample in a study of blood T cell repertoires in COVID-19. Using immunoSEQ multiplex PCR, the repertoire was profiled, and TCRdb retains in-frame clones only, with some absent. The sample shows 15,000 to 20,000 clones, about four fifths of them seen only once. The sample comprised peripheral blood. The origin of the receptors is a man older than 75 with active COVID-19. Each CDR3 is given with its conserved first and last residue. Each record gives: D gene, J gene, V gene, CDR3 length, clone size, CDR3 protein, CDR3 DNA. D genes are given only for firm matches. Only part of the rows carry a size: once, few, many, or a class if the clone is expanded.

TRBD2 | TRBJ2-2 | TRBV3-1/TRBV3-2 | 14 | . | CASSQEGGGWELFF | TGTGCCAGCAGCCAAGAAGGCGGGGGTTGGGAGCTGTTTTTT
. | TRBJ2-7 | TRBV28 | 14 | . | CASSPQGPPYEQYF | TGTGCCAGCAGCCCTCAGGGGCCCCCCTACGAGCAGTACTTC
TRBD1 | TRBJ1-2 | TRBV3-1/TRBV3-2 | 14 | few | CASSQNARGPGYTF | TGTGCCAGCAGCCAAAACGCCAGGGGGCCCGGCTACACCTTC
. | TRBJ2-7 | TRBV5-1 | 15 | . | CASTPNPVATYEQYF | TGCGCCAGCACCCCGAACCCGGTAGCTACCTACGAGCAGTACTTC
TRBD1 | TRBJ1-5 | TRBV18 | 15 | once | CASSPPPGTGGPQHF | TGTGCCAGCTCACCACCGCCGGGGACAGGCGGGCCCCAGCATTTT
TRBD1 | TRBJ2-5 | TRBV2 | 15 | . | CASRGDRGRWETQYF | TGTGCCAGCAGGGGGGACAGGGGGCGCTGGGAGACCCAGTACTTC
. | TRBJ1-5 | TRBV10-3 | 15 | . | CAISESGTGSQPQHF | TGTGCCATCAGTGAGTCGGGAACAGGTAGTCAGCCCCAGCATTTT
TRBD1 | TRBJ1-5 | TRBV28 | 14 | . | CASSLEQGGQPQHF | TGTGCCAGCAGTTTGGAACAGGGGGGACAGCCCCAGCATTTT
TRBD1 | TRBJ2-7 | TRBV5-1 | 15 | . | CASSLGGLSSYEQYF | TGCGCCAGCAGCTTAGGGGGCCTTAGCTCCTACGAGCAGTACTTC
. | TRBJ2-2 | TRBV2 | 15 | . | CASSEVGTGTGELFF | TGTGCCAGCAGTGAGGTCGGGACTGGCACCGGGGAGCTGTTTTTT
. | TRBJ2-2 | TRBV11-2 | 13 | . | CASSLLNTGELFF | TGTGCCAGCAGCTTACTGAACACCGGGGAGCTGTTTTTT
. | TRBJ2-6 | TRBV6-5 | 12 | . | CASMRGANVLTF | TGTGCCAGCATGCGGGGGGCCAACGTCCTGACTTTC
. | TRBJ2-2 | TRBV5-4 | 15 | . | CASSLEAGATGELFF | TGTGCCAGCAGCTTGGAAGCAGGGGCGACCGGGGAGCTGTTTTTT
TRBD1 | TRBJ1-2 | TRBV3-1/TRBV3-2 | 15 | . | CASSPTGAGVYGYTF | TGTGCCAGCAGCCCGACAGGGGCCGGGGTTTATGGCTACACCTTC
. | TRBJ1-2 | TRBV20-1 | 13 | . | CSAGGLLDYGYTF | TGCAGTGCTGGTGGACTGCTCGACTATGGCTACACCTTC
. | TRBJ1-3 | TRBV9 | 16 | . | CASSVDGGISGNTIYF | TGTGCCAGCAGCGTAGATGGGGGGATCTCTGGAAACACCATATATTTT
TRBD1 | TRBJ2-3 | TRBV6-2/TRBV6-3 | 15 | . | CASSYAGQGSDTQYF | TGTGCCAGCAGTTACGCCGGACAGGGATCAGATACGCAGTATTTT
. | TRBJ2-1 | TRBV12-2 | 14 | . | CASRCRDRSWEQFF | TGTGCAAGTCGCTGCCGGGACAGGTCGTGGGAGCAGTTCTTC
. | TRBJ1-2 | TRBV6-6 | 12 | . | CASSYKGEGYTF | TGTGCCAGCAGTTATAAGGGGGAGGGCTACACCTTC
. | TRBJ2-5 | TRBV29-1 | 12 | . | CSVKQDGETQYF | TGCAGCGTCAAACAGGATGGGGAGACCCAGTACTTC
TRBD1 | TRBJ2-1 | TRBV7-9 | 13 | . | CASTFRTGDEQFF | TGTGCCAGCACCTTTAGGACAGGGGATGAGCAGTTCTTC
TRBD1 | TRBJ1-4 | TRBV27 | 15 | . | CASSLGGQPNEKLFF | TGTGCCAGCAGTTTAGGGGGACAGCCTAATGAAAAACTGTTTTTT
. | TRBJ2-3 | TRBV28 | 16 | . | CASSKLAKGDTDTQYF | TGTGCCAGCAGTAAACTAGCGAAGGGGGACACAGATACGCAGTATTTT
TRBD1 | TRBJ2-3 | TRBV19 | 16 | . | CASSRRTGLDPDTQYF | TGTGCCAGTAGCCGACGGACAGGGCTGGATCCAGATACGCAGTATTTT
TRBD2 | TRBJ2-3 | TRBV6-2/TRBV6-3 | 16 | . | CASSKGLAGGTDTQYF | TGTGCCAGCAGTAAAGGACTAGCGGGAGGCACAGATACGCAGTATTTT
TRBD2 | TRBJ2-5 | TRBV2 | 13 | . | CASTPSGKETQYF | TGTGCCAGCACCCCTAGCGGGAAAGAGACCCAGTACTTC
. | TRBJ1-1 | TRBV18 | 12 | . | CASSHRNTEAFF | TGTGCCAGCTCGCATAGGAACACTGAAGCTTTCTTT
. | TRBJ1-4 | TRBV6-5 | 13 | once | CASREGSREKLFF | TGTGCCAGCAGGGAGGGGTCACGCGAAAAACTGTTTTTT
TRBD1 | TRBJ1-6 | TRBV10-3 | 15 | once | CAISEKGQPGSPLHF | TGTGCCATCAGTGAAAAGGGACAGCCGGGTTCACCCCTCCACTTT
. | TRBJ2-7 | TRBV7-2 | 14 | . | CASSLARRGGEQYF | TGTGCCAGCAGCTTAGCGAGGAGGGGGGGCGAGCAGTACTTC
TRBD1 | TRBJ2-5 | TRBV6-5 | 14 | . | CASSLQGYQETQYF | TGTGCCAGCAGTCTACAGGGGTACCAAGAGACCCAGTACTTC
TRBD1 | TRBJ1-5 | TRBV6-2/TRBV6-3 | 15 | . | CASSKTGNSNQPQHF | TGTGCCAGCAGCAAGACAGGGAATAGCAATCAGCCCCAGCATTTT
TRBD2 | TRBJ2-1 | TRBV30 | 14 | once | CAWSRGTSKNEQFF | TGTGCCTGGAGTCGTGGGACTAGTAAAAATGAGCAGTTCTTC
. | TRBJ2-5 | TRBV5-1 | 16 | . | CASSLGAGKYQETQYF | TGCGCCAGCAGCTTGGGGGCGGGAAAGTACCAAGAGACCCAGTACTTC
TRBD1 | TRBJ2-3 | TRBV29-1 | 15 | . | CSVEVVGQGTDTQYF | TGCAGCGTTGAGGTAGTGGGACAGGGGACAGATACGCAGTATTTT
TRBD2 | TRBJ2-3 | TRBV10-3 | 14 | . | CAISGSGRTDTQYF | TGTGCCATCAGTGGTAGCGGGAGAACGGATACGCAGTATTTT
. | TRBJ1-1 | TRBV11-2 | 14 | . | CASSLNSGNTEAFF | TGTGCCAGCAGCTTAAACTCAGGGAACACTGAAGCTTTCTTT
TRBD2 | TRBJ2-4 | TRBV24-1 | 17 | medium-sized | CATSDRLAGAAKNIQYF | TGTGCCACCAGTGACCGTCTAGCGGGAGCGGCCAAAAACATTCAGTACTTC
TRBD2 | TRBJ2-7 | TRBV4-3 | 18 | once | CASSQDGATSGTPYEQYF | TGCGCCAGCAGCCAAGATGGGGCGACTAGCGGGACCCCTTACGAGCAGTACTTC
TRBD1 | TRBJ2-7 | TRBV5-1 | 16 | . | CASSGMGQGRPYEQYF | TGCGCCAGCAGCGGAATGGGACAGGGGCGCCCCTACGAGCAGTACTTC
. | TRBJ2-2 | TRBV19 | 15 | once | CASSEGHTNTGELFF | TGTGCCAGTAGTGAGGGACACACGAACACCGGGGAGCTGTTTTTT
TRBD1 | TRBJ2-7 | TRBV7-6 | 14 | . | CASSHAGQGAEQYF | TGTGCCAGCAGCCACGCGGGACAGGGGGCCGAGCAGTACTTC
. | TRBJ2-7 | TRBV5-6 | 13 | few | CASSHRASHEQYF | TGTGCCAGCAGCCACAGGGCGTCCCACGAGCAGTACTTC
. | TRBJ2-2 | TRBV19 | 14 | . | CASSIDTNTGELFF | TGTGCCAGTAGTATCGACACGAACACCGGGGAGCTGTTTTTT
TRBD1 | TRBJ1-2 | TRBV27 | 12 | few | CASRGTVNGYTF | TGTGCCAGCAGGGGGACAGTCAATGGCTACACCTTC
. | TRBJ2-1 | TRBV19 | 12 | . | CASSIVNNEQFF | TGTGCCAGTAGTATAGTCAACAATGAGCAGTTCTTC
TRBD1 | TRBJ2-2 | TRBV27 | 18 | . | CASSLHRGQGVWTGELFF | TGTGCCAGCAGTTTACACCGCGGACAGGGTGTTTGGACCGGGGAGCTGTTTTTT
. | TRBJ2-3 | TRBV12-3/TRBV12-4 | 13 | . | CASSPQNTDTQYF | TGTGCCAGCAGCCCCCAGAATACAGATACGCAGTATTTT
. | TRBJ2-3 | TRBV24-1 | 18 | . | CATSDYGRRGSSTDTQYF | TGTGCCACCAGTGATTACGGCCGTCGCGGGTCTAGCACAGATACGCAGTATTTT
TRBD1 | TRBJ1-1 | TRBV6-2/TRBV6-3 | 14 | . | CASSLTGRNTEAFF | TGTGCCAGCAGTTTGACAGGGAGGAACACTGAAGCTTTCTTT
. | TRBJ2-3 | TRBV5-1 | 16 | . | CASSLFPGASTDTQYF | TGCGCCAGCAGCTTGTTCCCAGGGGCGAGCACAGATACGCAGTATTTT
TRBD2 | TRBJ2-1 | TRBV30 | 15 | . | CAWSVPLAGKNEQFF | TGTGCCTGGAGTGTACCTCTAGCGGGAAAAAATGAGCAGTTCTTC
TRBD1 | TRBJ2-3 | TRBV10-3 | 15 | . | CAISEKGAGADTQYF | TGTGCCATCAGTGAGAAGGGGGCAGGGGCAGATACGCAGTATTTT
. | TRBJ1-5 | TRBV3-1/TRBV3-2 | 13 | . | CASGGASNQPQHF | TGTGCCAGCGGGGGCGCGAGCAATCAGCCCCAGCATTTT